The clone carrying this TCR beta chain showed up just once. The germline V gene has CDR1 SNHLY and CDR2 FYNNEI. Deletions cut 6 bases from V and 7 bases from J, with 14 bases between. The CDR3 spans 13 residues. Specified time point: pretreatment peripheral blood. The data were taken from a study of PD-L1 blockade in urothelial cancer. Sequencing used immunoSEQ multiplex PCR; TCRdb keeps in-frame clones, though not all of them. The table lists 70,000 or so clones, 90% of them singletons, with 4.5% to 5% in the top ten. The genes are TRBV2 and TRBJ2-3; weak D call: TRBD2 (6 bases). This receptor was identified in a man between 65 and 80 years old with urothelial cancer. Sequencing was performed on PBMCs, taken around atezolizumab (anti-PD-L1) treatment. The CDR3 coding sequence is TGTGCCAGCAGGCCCCCCGGGGGTTATACGCAGTATTTT. Translating it yields CASRPPGGYTQYF.